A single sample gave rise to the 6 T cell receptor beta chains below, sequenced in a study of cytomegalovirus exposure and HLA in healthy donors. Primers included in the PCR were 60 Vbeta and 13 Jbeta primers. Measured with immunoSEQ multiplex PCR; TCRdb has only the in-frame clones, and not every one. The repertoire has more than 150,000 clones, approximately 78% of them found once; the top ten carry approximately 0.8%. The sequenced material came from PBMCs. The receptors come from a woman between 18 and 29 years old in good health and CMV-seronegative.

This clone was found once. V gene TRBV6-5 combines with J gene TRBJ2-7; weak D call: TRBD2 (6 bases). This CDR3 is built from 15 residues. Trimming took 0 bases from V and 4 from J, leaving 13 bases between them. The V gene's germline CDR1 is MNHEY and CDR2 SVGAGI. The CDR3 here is CASSYSGPRGYEQYF. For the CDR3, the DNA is TGTGCCAGCAGTTACTCTGGACCGCGGGGTTACGAGCAGTACTTC.

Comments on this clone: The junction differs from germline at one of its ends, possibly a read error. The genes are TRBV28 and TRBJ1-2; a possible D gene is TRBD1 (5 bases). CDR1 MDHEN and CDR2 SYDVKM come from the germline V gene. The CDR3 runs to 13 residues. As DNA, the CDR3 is TGTGCCAGCACTTTAGGCAGGGAGGGCGGCTACACCTTC. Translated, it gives CASTLGREGGYTF.

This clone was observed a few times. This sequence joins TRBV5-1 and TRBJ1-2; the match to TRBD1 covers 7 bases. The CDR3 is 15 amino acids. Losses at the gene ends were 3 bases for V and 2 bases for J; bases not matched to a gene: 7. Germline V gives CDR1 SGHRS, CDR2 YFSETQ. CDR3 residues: CASSSGTVLNYGYTF. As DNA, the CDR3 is TGCGCCAGCAGCTCGGGGACAGTCTTGAACTATGGCTACACCTTC.

CDR3 DNA sequence: TGTGCCAGCAGACTGTACGGCCAAGAGACCCAGTACTTC. Protein: CASRLYGQETQYF. The chain is built from TRBV5-6 and TRBJ2-5; D not certain. The CDR3 extends over 13 amino acids. Per germline, CDR1 SGHDT and CDR2 YYEEEE. Trimming shortened V by 5 bases and J by 1 base, and 9 bases separated the two germline ends. Drawing the rest from reference TRBV5-6 and TRBJ2-5, the complete variable domain is DAGVTQSPTHLIKTRGQQVTLRCSPKSGHDTVSWYQQALGQGPQFIFQYYEEEERQRGNFPDRFSGHQFPNYSSELNVNALLLGDSALYLCASRLYGQETQYFGPGTRLLVL.

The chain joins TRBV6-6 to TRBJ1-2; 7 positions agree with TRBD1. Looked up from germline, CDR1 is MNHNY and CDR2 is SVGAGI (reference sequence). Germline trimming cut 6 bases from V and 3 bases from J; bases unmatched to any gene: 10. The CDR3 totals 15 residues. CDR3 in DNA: TGTGCCAGCAGCCCGACAGGGCCCCACGACTATGGCTACACCTTC. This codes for CASSPTGPHDYGYTF.

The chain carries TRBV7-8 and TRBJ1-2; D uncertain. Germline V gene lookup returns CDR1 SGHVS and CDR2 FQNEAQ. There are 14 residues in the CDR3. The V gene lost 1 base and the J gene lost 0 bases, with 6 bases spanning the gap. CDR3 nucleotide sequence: TGTGCCAGCAGCTTAGTGGGCTCTAACTATGGCTACACCTTC. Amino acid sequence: CASSLVGSNYGYTF.